This T cell receptor (beta chain) was obtained from a study of cytomegalovirus exposure and HLA in healthy donors. Turning to the study itself: Genetic ancestry analysis placed 75% to 85% of the 400 or so donors that were genotyped in the Caucasian-associated cluster.

The PCR had 60 Vbeta and 13 Jbeta primers. The repertoire was sequenced with immunoSEQ multiplex PCR; TCRdb's copy has only in-frame clones and lacks some. The sample consists of about 190,000 clones, over 60% of them appearing once. Study-wide results and limits: Using the classifier, cytomegalovirus status was reportedly diagnosed with high specificity and sensitivity. Apart from CMV serostatus, no immune exposure information was available.

Healthy bone marrow donors formed the donor group. Germline values: CDR1 SGDLS, CDR2 YYNGEE. CDR3 length: 14 residues. The germline V and J ends were trimmed by 4 bases and 1 base, with 9 bases remaining between them. This clone was counted a single time. Its antigen remains unknown. The chain uses TRBV9 and TRBJ1-3, with no clear D. Sample: PBMCs. The receptor was isolated from a man aged 30 to 45 in good health and CMV-seropositive. The CDR3 nucleotides read TGTGCCAGCAGCTCACAGAGTTCTGGAAACACCATATATTTT. This gives the protein CASSSQSSGNTIYF.